Listed below are T cell receptor beta chains from one sample, sequenced in a study of OX40 agonist ivuxolimab in advanced cancers. Here immunoSEQ multiplex PCR was the method, and the copy in TCRdb shows in-frame clones only, minus some. The sample has about 76,000 clones, roughly nine tenths seen once. Source: CD4+ or CD8+ T cells sorted from blood, taken in a trial of the OX40 agonist ivuxolimab. These TCRs come from an adult with an advanced solid tumor such as melanoma, head and neck, liver or kidney cancer. Both conserved end residues are part of each CDR3. Fields, in order: D gene, V gene, J gene, clone size, CDR3 DNA, CDR3 protein. The D gene is left open where the match is weak. Rows give clone size only sometimes, using once, few, many, or a class for an expanded clone.

d_gene: -
v_gene: TRBV5-6
j_gene: TRBJ2-1
abundance: -
CDR3nt: TGTGCCAGCAGCCTTCTCGACTACCTCGGTGAGCAGTTCTTC
CDR3aa: CASSLLDYLGEQFF

d_gene: TRBD2
v_gene: TRBV7-9
j_gene: TRBJ2-1
abundance: -
CDR3nt: TGTGCCAGCAGCCCCCGGACTAGCGGGAGCCATGAGCAGTTCTTC
CDR3aa: CASSPRTSGSHEQFF

d_gene: TRBD1
v_gene: TRBV6-1
j_gene: TRBJ2-7
abundance: -
CDR3nt: TGTGCCAGCAGTGAGCCGGACAGGGCTTCCTACGAGCAGTACTTC
CDR3aa: CASSEPDRASYEQYF

d_gene: -
v_gene: TRBV23-1
j_gene: TRBJ2-7
abundance: -
CDR3nt: TGCGCCAGCAGTCGGGGAAAGGACAGATACTACGAGCAGTACTTC
CDR3aa: CASSRGKDRYYEQYF

d_gene: -
v_gene: TRBV6-6
j_gene: TRBJ2-7
abundance: -
CDR3nt: TGTGCCACCAGTTACACAGGGACCTACTACGAGCAGTACTTC
CDR3aa: CATSYTGTYYEQYF

d_gene: -
v_gene: TRBV5-6
j_gene: TRBJ2-7
abundance: -
CDR3nt: TGTGCCAGCAGCTTGGCTTACGGGCGGGGATACGAGCAGTACTTC
CDR3aa: CASSLAYGRGYEQYF

d_gene: -
v_gene: TRBV20-1
j_gene: TRBJ2-2
abundance: -
CDR3nt: TGCAGTGCCCTAGCCCCGGGGGAGCTGTTTTTT
CDR3aa: CSALAPGELFF

d_gene: TRBD1
v_gene: TRBV4-1
j_gene: TRBJ1-2
abundance: -
CDR3nt: TGCGCCAGCAGCCAAGGGGACAGAATTAACTATGGCTACACCTTC
CDR3aa: CASSQGDRINYGYTF

d_gene: -
v_gene: TRBV7-3
j_gene: TRBJ2-1
abundance: -
CDR3nt: TGTGCCAGCAGCTTCAGCGACTATCATGAGCAGTTCTTC
CDR3aa: CASSFSDYHEQFF

d_gene: -
v_gene: TRBV18
j_gene: TRBJ2-5
abundance: -
CDR3nt: TGTGCCAGCTCCCCGTACCAAGAGACCCAGTACTTC
CDR3aa: CASSPYQETQYF

d_gene: TRBD1
v_gene: TRBV5-8
j_gene: TRBJ2-3
abundance: -
CDR3nt: TGTGCCAGCATCCCGGGAGACAGGGGAACAGATACGCAGTATTTT
CDR3aa: CASIPGDRGTDTQYF

d_gene: -
v_gene: TRBV7-2
j_gene: TRBJ2-2
abundance: -
CDR3nt: TGTGCCAGCAGCTTAGACGGGGCGAGTACCGGGGAGCTGTTTTTT
CDR3aa: CASSLDGASTGELFF

d_gene: TRBD1
v_gene: TRBV11-3
j_gene: TRBJ2-7
abundance: -
CDR3nt: TGTGCCAGCAGCCCACAGGGGGCTCCTATTTCATACGAGCAGTACTTC
CDR3aa: CASSPQGAPISYEQYF

d_gene: -
v_gene: TRBV4-1
j_gene: TRBJ1-5
abundance: -
CDR3nt: TGCGCCAGCAGCCCCCTTGCTAGGGTCCATCAGCCCCAGCATTTT
CDR3aa: CASSPLARVHQPQHF

d_gene: -
v_gene: TRBV19
j_gene: TRBJ1-1
abundance: -
CDR3nt: TGTGCCAGTAGTATTAATGGGTACACTGAAGCTTTCTTT
CDR3aa: CASSINGYTEAFF

d_gene: -
v_gene: TRBV10-3
j_gene: TRBJ1-2
abundance: -
CDR3nt: TGTGCCATCAGGGAGGGGGAGGAGCCCACGTATGGCTACACCTTC
CDR3aa: CAIREGEEPTYGYTF

d_gene: -
v_gene: TRBV5-4
j_gene: TRBJ2-7
abundance: -
CDR3nt: TGTGCCAGCAGCTTGGGTGACGGCTACGAGCAGTACTTC
CDR3aa: CASSLGDGYEQYF

d_gene: -
v_gene: TRBV6-5
j_gene: TRBJ2-7
abundance: -
CDR3nt: TGTGCCAGCAGTTGGGGTTCCGAGCAGTACTTC
CDR3aa: CASSWGSEQYF

d_gene: -
v_gene: TRBV18
j_gene: TRBJ1-6
abundance: once
CDR3nt: TGTGCCAGCTCACGCGATCAGGGTGAGGTTGGGTCACCCCTCCACTTT
CDR3aa: CASSRDQGEVGSPLHF

d_gene: -
v_gene: TRBV4-1
j_gene: TRBJ2-1
abundance: -
CDR3nt: TGCGCCAGCAGTCCAGACATGGACTACTACAATGAGCAGTTCTTC
CDR3aa: CASSPDMDYYNEQFF

d_gene: -
v_gene: TRBV6-5
j_gene: TRBJ1-1
abundance: -
CDR3nt: TGTGCCAGCAGTTATGGGGAGAACACTGAAGCTTTCTTT
CDR3aa: CASSYGENTEAFF

d_gene: TRBD2
v_gene: TRBV11-3
j_gene: TRBJ2-1
abundance: -
CDR3nt: TGTGCCAGCAGCTTGGCCCCCGGGGGGGGGAGCTATGAGCAGTTCTTC
CDR3aa: CASSLAPGGGSYEQFF

d_gene: -
v_gene: TRBV4-1
j_gene: TRBJ2-5
abundance: -
CDR3nt: TGCGCCAGCAGCTCTGGGGGGCGTCAAGGTGGGGAGACCCAGTACTTC
CDR3aa: CASSSGGRQGGETQYF

d_gene: TRBD1
v_gene: TRBV7-9
j_gene: TRBJ2-7
abundance: -
CDR3nt: TGTGCCAGCAGCCCCGGAACGGACAGGGGTTACGAGCAGTACTTC
CDR3aa: CASSPGTDRGYEQYF

d_gene: -
v_gene: TRBV19
j_gene: TRBJ1-2
abundance: few
CDR3nt: TGTGCCAGTATCCCAAATCCTACAGGAGAGTATGGCTACACCTTC
CDR3aa: CASIPNPTGEYGYTF

d_gene: -
v_gene: TRBV11-1
j_gene: TRBJ2-1
abundance: -
CDR3nt: TGTGCCAGCAGCGCAGATGGATTTTGGGGATACAATGAGCAGTTCTTC
CDR3aa: CASSADGFWGYNEQFF

d_gene: -
v_gene: TRBV25-1
j_gene: TRBJ2-6
abundance: few
CDR3nt: TGTGCCAGCAGTCCTCCTGGGGGGGCCAACGTCCTGACTTTC
CDR3aa: CASSPPGGANVLTF

d_gene: -
v_gene: TRBV10-1
j_gene: TRBJ2-5
abundance: -
CDR3nt: TGCGCCAGCAGTGAGTCGCTTATTAGCACCCAGTACTTC
CDR3aa: CASSESLISTQYF

d_gene: -
v_gene: TRBV6-1
j_gene: TRBJ1-1
abundance: -
CDR3nt: TGTGCCAGCAGTGAAGCGGCTTCCGGGTGGGCTGAAGCTTTCTTT
CDR3aa: CASSEAASGWAEAFF

d_gene: -
v_gene: TRBV18
j_gene: TRBJ1-2
abundance: -
CDR3nt: TGTGCCAGCTCACCGACTAACAGGGTAGGGCTCTATGGCTACACCTTC
CDR3aa: CASSPTNRVGLYGYTF